This passage covers 20 T cell receptor beta chains from one sample sequenced in a study of blood T cell repertoires in COVID-19 (TCRdb year 2020). The library relied on the immunoSEQ multiplex PCR assay. The source is immuneACCESS, and TCRdb retained only in-frame sequences with V and J called. Part of the clones is not carried over; for the studies checked, unresolved V genes explain less than half of this, and the remainder is unexplained. The sample table contains some 270,000 clones; only one count was recorded for 85% of them. The top ten clones comprise approximately 9.1% of the sample. The sequenced sample consisted of PBMCs or T cells enriched from blood (not recorded which). Receptors were obtained from a woman between 45 and 60 years old with acute COVID-19.

The chain couples TRBV7-2 to TRBJ1-1; 7 bases are a match to TRBD1. The CDR3 consists of 16 residues. The germline V gene encodes CDR1 SGHTA and CDR2 FQGNSA. After removal of 5 bases from V and 0 bases from J, the junction contained 9 bases not matched to a gene. The CDR3 reads CASSPGTALMNTEAFF. As DNA, the CDR3 is TGTGCCAGCAGCCCGGGGACAGCTTTAATGAACACTGAAGCTTTCTTT.

The V and J genes are TRBV3-1 (or the pseudogene TRBV3-2) and TRBJ2-7; 7 nucleotides agree with TRBD1. Germline trimming cut 1 base from V and 5 bases from J; bases unmatched to any gene: 14. The germline gives CDR1 LGHDT, CDR2 YNNKEL (reference sequence). The CDR3 has 17 residues. As DNA, the CDR3 is TGTGCCAGCAGCCAAGTTGAGGACAGGCAAATCCACCACGAGCAGTACTTC. This codes for CASSQVEDRQIHHEQYF.

This clone occurred a few times. This rearrangement joins TRBV18 to TRBJ2-4; D is unresolved. The CDR3 totals 16 residues. The V end lost 0 bases, the J end lost 0 bases, and 9 bases lay between the germline ends. CDR1 is KGHSH and CDR2 is LQKENI in the germline V gene. CDR3 nucleotide sequence: TGTGCCAGCTCACCACCGGCCGCCCCAGCCAAAAACATTCAGTACTTC. It yields the protein CASSPPAAPAKNIQYF.

The gene calls are TRBV7-6 and TRBJ1-1; maybe TRBD1 (6 bases). CDR1 and CDR2 from the germline V gene are SGHVS and FNYEAQ. V lost 1 base to trimming and J lost 2 bases, with 11 bases between them. This CDR3 is 15 amino acids long. CDR3: CASSLGGQFNTEAFF. In DNA, the CDR3 is TGTGCCAGCAGCTTAGGGGGACAATTTAACACTGAAGCTTTCTTT.

This chain links TRBV5-1 with TRBJ2-1; the D is unclear. With 5 bases removed from V and 4 bases from J, the gap between germline ends came to 16 bases. From germline, CDR1 is SGHRS and CDR2 YFSETQ. CDR3 size: 15 residues. The CDR3 bases are TGCGCCAGCAGTCTAATCCCTGGGCCATACAATGAGCAGTTCTTC. This codes for CASSLIPGPYNEQFF.

At least ten counts were recorded for this clone. The chain is built from TRBV6-5 and TRBJ2-1; 11 bases are a match to TRBD1. The V gene's germline CDR1 is MNHEY and CDR2 SVGAGI. The CDR3 has 16 residues. J gave up 6 bases and V 1 base, and 5 bases lay outside the gene matches. CDR3 amino acids: CASSYLPGQGVNEQFF. The CDR3 bases are TGTGCCAGCAGTTACTTACCGGGACAGGGGGTCAATGAGCAGTTCTTC.

The chain couples TRBV5-4 to TRBJ2-2; D is uncertain. The V gene's germline CDR1 is SGHNT and CDR2 YYREEE (reference sequence). This CDR3 has 13 amino acids. The V and J ends lost 5 bases and 5 bases respectively, with 10 bases between them. CDR3 in DNA: TGTGCCAGCAGTCTGGTAGCTACCGGGGAGCTGTTTTTT. It specifies CASSLVATGELFF.

This chain connects TRBV5-4 to TRBJ1-2, with 8 bases aligning to TRBD1. This CDR3 spans 15 amino acids. CDR1 is SGHNT and CDR2 is YYREEE in the germline V gene (reference sequence). V lost 1 base, J lost 8 bases, and 10 bases stayed unmatched. CDR3 amino acids: CASSLPGGAWGGYTF. The CDR3 DNA follows: TGTGCCAGCAGCTTGCCAGGGGGCGCATGGGGAGGCTACACCTTC.

The chain combines TRBV30 with TRBJ1-5, with 9 bases aligning to TRBD1. The length of the CDR3 is 13 residues. Germline loops: CDR1 GTSNPN, CDR2 SVGIG (reference sequence). The chain's CDR3 is CASGTGIGQPQHF. The DNA for the CDR3 is TGTGCTTCCGGGACAGGGATCGGTCAGCCCCAGCATTTT.

This clone has a handful of counts. This CDR3 is CASRQAGETQYF. The CDR3 DNA sequence: TGTGCCAGTCGACAGGCCGGAGAGACCCAGTACTTC. This rearrangement joins TRBV19 to TRBJ2-5, with a tentative D call TRBD1 (6 bases). Germline CDR1 LNHDA, CDR2 SQIVND (reference sequence). V gave up 8 bases and J gave up 4 bases, with 11 bases separating them. There are 12 residues in the CDR3. Full variable domain (outside the CDR3, taken from reference TRBV19 and TRBJ2-5): DGGITQSPKYLFRKEGQNVTLSCEQNLNHDAMYWYRQDPGQGLRLIYYSQIVNDFQKGDIAEGYSVSREKKESFPLTVTSAQKNPTAFYLCASRQAGETQYFGPGTRLLVL.

The chain employs TRBV6-5 and TRBJ1-6, with a weak D call TRBD1 (6 bases). The germline gives CDR1 MNHEY, CDR2 SVGAGI. Trimming took 8 bases from V and 8 from J, leaving 10 bases between them. The length of the CDR3 is 12 residues. DNA of the CDR3: TGTGCCAGCCAGGGGCTCGATTCACCCCTCCACTTT. Translated, it gives CASQGLDSPLHF.

The chain has TRBV7-9 and TRBJ2-1; weak D call: TRBD2 (6 bases). This CDR3 comprises 14 residues. Trimming stripped 5 bases from V and 3 bases from J, with 11 bases between. CDR1 is SEHNR and CDR2 is FQNEAQ in the germline V gene (reference sequence). The CDR3 here is CASSIPGLYNEQFF. The CDR3 bases are TGTGCCAGCAGCATCCCGGGACTCTACAATGAGCAGTTCTTC.

The V and J genes are TRBV6-5 and TRBJ2-3; D is unresolved. Germline CDR1 is MNHEY and CDR2 is SVGAGI. Trimming shortened V by 0 bases and J by 4 bases, and 5 bases separated the two germline ends. This CDR3 has 13 residues. CDR3 sequence (DNA): TGTGCCAGCAGTTACTCTTTCGCAGATACGCAGTATTTT. Translation gives CASSYSFADTQYF.

The chain has TRBV7-8 and TRBJ2-1; a weak D match, TRBD1 (6 bases). V lost 5 bases, J lost 7 bases, and 12 bases lay in between. Looked up from germline, CDR1 is SGHVS and CDR2 is FQNEAQ. The CDR3 contains 13 residues. The CDR3 nucleotides are TGTGCCAGCAGCAAAAGCACAGGGAATGAGCAGTTCTTC. Its translation: CASSKSTGNEQFF. The whole variable domain, remainder taken from reference TRBV7-8 and TRBJ2-1, is GAGVSQSPRYKVAKRGQDVALRCDPISGHVSLFWYQQALGQGPEFLTYFQNEAQLDKSGLPSDRFFAERPEGSVSTLKIQRTQQEDSAVYLCASSKSTGNEQFFGPGTRLTVL.

This chain links TRBV10-1 with TRBJ1-1, with D possibly matching TRBD1 (6 bases). The CDR3 is 12 amino acids. CDR1 is WNHNN, CDR2 SYGVQD, per germline (reference sequence). The germline V and J ends were trimmed by 0 bases and 11 bases, with 10 bases remaining between them. Here the CDR3 reads CASSESGTTAFF. Here the CDR3 DNA reads TGCGCCAGCAGTGAGTCCGGGACAACGGCTTTCTTT.

V and J are TRBV28 and TRBJ1-2; D is unclear. The CDR3 loop spans 12 amino acids. The germline V gene has CDR1 MDHEN and CDR2 SYDVKM. V shed 5 bases and J shed 2 bases, with 6 bases lying between them. The CDR3 sequence is CASSKPNYGYTF. CDR3 nucleotides: TGTGCCAGCAGTAAGCCGAACTATGGCTACACCTTC.

This chain connects TRBV6-5 to TRBJ1-1; D might be TRBD1 (6 bases). The ends were cut back, 0 bases at V and 2 bases at J, with 13 bases in the middle. There are 16 residues in the CDR3. CDR1 and CDR2 from the germline V gene are MNHEY and SVGAGI. This chain's CDR3 is CASSYSWDNFNTEAFF. The CDR3 DNA reads TGTGCCAGCAGTTACTCTTGGGACAACTTTAACACTGAAGCTTTCTTT.

The V and J genes are TRBV6-1 and TRBJ2-2, with 9 bases lining up with TRBD1. Germline V CDR1 and CDR2: MNHNS, SASEGT. Trimming cost V 6 bases and J 2 bases; bases outside gene matches: 1. The CDR3 spans 14 residues. As DNA, the CDR3 is TGTGCCAGCAGGGGACAGGGAAACACCGGGGAGCTGTTTTTT. As protein: CASRGQGNTGELFF.

The V gene is TRBV29-1, the J gene TRBJ1-4; maybe TRBD1 (6 bases). The V gene's germline CDR1 is SQVTM and CDR2 ANQGSEA. Trimming left V 7 bases short and J 3 bases short, with 12 bases between. The CDR3 has 13 residues. The CDR3, as DNA: TGCAGCGCTGCGGGGGCAGCTAATGAAAAACTGTTTTTT. Translating it yields CSAAGAANEKLFF.

The V gene is TRBV11-2, the J gene TRBJ1-2, with TRBD1 identical over 10 bases. The CDR3 sequence is 17 residues long. Germline assignment: CDR1 SGHAT and CDR2 FQNNGV. V shed 5 bases and J 7 bases; nucleotides not matched to a gene: 16. The CDR3 bases are TGTGCCAGCAGCCCCTGGACAGGGGGAGGTGGTTTTGGTGGCTACACCTTC. It translates to CASSPWTGGGGFGGYTF.